This TCR beta chain appears in the sequencing data of a study of blood T cell repertoires in COVID-19. On the study more broadly: COVID-19 samples from acute and convalescent phases originated in the United States, Italy and Spain. T cells, B-cell-depleted T cells, or PBMCs provided the cDNA or gDNA that served as material.

CDR3 length: 14 residues. Germline loops: CDR1 MGHRA, CDR2 YSYEKL. J lost 6 bases, V lost 2 bases, and 6 bases had no gene match. Authors' methods: For nucleated cells, counts were estimated from reference gene primer amplification. Here immunoSEQ multiplex PCR was the method, and the copy in TCRdb shows in-frame clones only, minus some. The D gene and trimming were derived from the DNA, and the V and J assignments and clone size from that table. There are about 92,000 clones in the sample; approximately 70% occur only once, and around 23% lies in the top ten. The clonotype comes from a woman aged 55-69 years in a cohort sampled during active or convalescent COVID-19. The chain couples TRBV4-1 to TRBJ1-1; 7 bases agree with TRBD1. Sequencing input: peripheral blood. CDR3 nucleotides: TGCGCCAGCAGCCAACAGTGGACAGGTGCTGAAGCTTTCTTT. Amino acids: CASSQQWTGAEAFF.